This paragraph reports one T cell receptor (beta chain). Its target is unknown. cDNA libraries for TCR beta contained unique molecular identifiers. Yield was roughly 0.5 million cDNA molecules from 1 to 10 million T cells. TCRdb re-derived calls from the PCR reads in MiXCR, one entry per CDR3 protein. The sample holds around 770,000 distinct CDR3 sequences, around 45% seen once. Per germline, CDR1 DFQATT and CDR2 SNEGSKA (reference sequence). The CDR3 totals 14 residues. V dropped 5 bases and J dropped 2 bases, with 16 bases sitting between them. This sample is part of a study of post-analysis software for immune sequencing data. Turning to the study itself: Some patients lacked subtype; others had relapsing-remitting, secondary progressive or progressive-relapsing disease. Findings and limits, study-wide: The authors found that F measure strongly co-clustered same-batch samples. Multiple sclerosis patients had significantly lower normalized Chao1 diversity than controls. In patients, about 5 TRBV segments were more frequent than in controls, with TRBV5-6, TRBV5-1 and TRBV20-1 among them.

The rearrangement joins TRBV20-1 to TRBJ2-7; D uncertain. Sequenced material: blood. This TCR derives from a girl aged 10-17 years with multiple sclerosis. Written as DNA, the CDR3 is TGCAGTGCTTCAACAGTGATTCCAACCTACGAGCAGTACTTC. Its protein is CSASTVIPTYEQYF.